This TCR beta chain was captured by sequencing in a study of blood T cell repertoires in COVID-19. Overall study: Donors in the United States, Italy and Spain gave samples during acute or convalescent COVID-19. PBMCs, B-cell-depleted T cells, or T cells provided the cDNA or gDNA that made up the material.

CDR3 size: 14 residues. With 5 bases clipped from V and 4 bases from J, the junction kept 6 bases outside the gene matches. Germline V gives CDR1 SGHVS, CDR2 FQNEAQ. Self-reported history from a screening survey and questionnaire set each donor's cohort. As originally analysed: Researchers report that nucleated cell counts were estimated from reference gene primer amplification. Sequenced by immunoSEQ multiplex PCR; TCRdb stores in-frame clones only, minus some. The V and J calls and clone size come from that table; D and trimming were worked out from the DNA. The sample has 130,000 or so clones, roughly 80% seen once.

The chain employs TRBV7-8 and TRBJ1-1; 8 bases are a match to TRBD1. The sequenced material came from PBMCs or T cells enriched from blood (not recorded which). This sequence originates from a man aged 40-49 years with acute COVID-19. The CDR3 DNA sequence: TGTGCCAGCAGCCGTCAAACAGGGGGCACTGAAGCTTTCTTT. It translates to CASSRQTGGTEAFF.